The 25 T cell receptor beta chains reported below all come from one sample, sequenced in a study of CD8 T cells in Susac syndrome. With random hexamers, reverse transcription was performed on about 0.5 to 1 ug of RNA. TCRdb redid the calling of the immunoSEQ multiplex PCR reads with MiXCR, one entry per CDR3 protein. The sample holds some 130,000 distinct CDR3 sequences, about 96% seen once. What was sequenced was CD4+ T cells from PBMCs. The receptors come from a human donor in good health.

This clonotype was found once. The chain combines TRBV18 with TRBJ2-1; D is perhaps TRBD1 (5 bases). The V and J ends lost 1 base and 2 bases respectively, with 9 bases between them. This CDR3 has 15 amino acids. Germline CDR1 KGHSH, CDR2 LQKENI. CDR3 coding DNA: TGTGCCAGCTCACCACGGCAGGGCCCCTACAATGAGCAGTTCTTC. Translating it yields CASSPRQGPYNEQFF.

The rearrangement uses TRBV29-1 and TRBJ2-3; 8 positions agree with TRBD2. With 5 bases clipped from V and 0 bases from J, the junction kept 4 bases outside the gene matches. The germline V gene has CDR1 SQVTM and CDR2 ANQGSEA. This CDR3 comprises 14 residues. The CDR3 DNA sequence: TGCAGCGTTCGAACTAGCGGAAGCACAGATACGCAGTATTTT. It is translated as CSVRTSGSTDTQYF.

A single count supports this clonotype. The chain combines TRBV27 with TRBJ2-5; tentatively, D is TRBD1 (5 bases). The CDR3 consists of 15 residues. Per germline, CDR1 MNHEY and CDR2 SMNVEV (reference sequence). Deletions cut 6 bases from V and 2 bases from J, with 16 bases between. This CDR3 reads CASSRVGQPQETQYF. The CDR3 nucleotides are TGTGCCAGCAGCAGGGTGGGGCAGCCACAAGAGACCCAGTACTTC.

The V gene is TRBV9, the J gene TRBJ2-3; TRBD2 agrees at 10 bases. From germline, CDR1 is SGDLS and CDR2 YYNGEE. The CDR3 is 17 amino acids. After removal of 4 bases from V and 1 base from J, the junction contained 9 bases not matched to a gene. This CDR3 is CASSLGPGTSGTDTQYF. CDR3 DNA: TGTGCCAGCAGCCTCGGGCCCGGGACTAGCGGCACAGATACGCAGTATTTT.

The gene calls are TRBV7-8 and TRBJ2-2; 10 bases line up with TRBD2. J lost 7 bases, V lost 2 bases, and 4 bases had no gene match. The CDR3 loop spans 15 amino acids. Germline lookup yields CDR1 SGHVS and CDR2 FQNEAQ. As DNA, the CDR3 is TGTGCCAGCAGCTTACCTAGCGGGAGTAACGGGGAGCTGTTTTTT. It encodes CASSLPSGSNGELFF. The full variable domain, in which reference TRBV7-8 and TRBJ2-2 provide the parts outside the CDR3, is GAGVSQSPRYKVAKRGQDVALRCDPISGHVSLFWYQQALGQGPEFLTYFQNEAQLDKSGLPSDRFFAERPEGSVSTLKIQRTQQEDSAVYLCASSLPSGSNGELFFGEGSRLTVL.

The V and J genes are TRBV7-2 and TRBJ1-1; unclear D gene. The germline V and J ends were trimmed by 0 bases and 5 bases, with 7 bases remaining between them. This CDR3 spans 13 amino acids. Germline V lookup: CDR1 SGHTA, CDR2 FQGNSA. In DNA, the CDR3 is TGTGCCAGCAGCTTAGCGGGGATTACTGAAGCTTTCTTT. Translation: CASSLAGITEAFF. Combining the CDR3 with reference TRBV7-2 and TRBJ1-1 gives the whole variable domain GAGVSQSPSNKVTEKGKDVELRCDPISGHTALYWYRQSLGQGLEFLIYFQGNSAPDKSGLPSDRFSAERTGGSVSTLTIQRTQQEDSAVYLCASSLAGITEAFFGQGTRLTVV.

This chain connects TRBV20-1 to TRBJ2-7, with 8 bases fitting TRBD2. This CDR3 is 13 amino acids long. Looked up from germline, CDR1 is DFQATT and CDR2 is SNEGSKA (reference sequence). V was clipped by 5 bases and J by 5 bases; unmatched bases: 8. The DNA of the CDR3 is TGCAGTGCTTACATTAGCGGGATCCACGAGCAGTACTTC. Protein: CSAYISGIHEQYF.

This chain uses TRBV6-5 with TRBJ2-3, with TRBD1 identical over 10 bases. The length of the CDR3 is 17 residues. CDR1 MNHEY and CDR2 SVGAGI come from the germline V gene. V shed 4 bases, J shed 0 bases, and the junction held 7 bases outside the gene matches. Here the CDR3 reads CASSSSPGQGSTDTQYF. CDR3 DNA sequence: TGTGCCAGCAGTTCGTCACCGGGACAGGGGAGCACAGATACGCAGTATTTT.

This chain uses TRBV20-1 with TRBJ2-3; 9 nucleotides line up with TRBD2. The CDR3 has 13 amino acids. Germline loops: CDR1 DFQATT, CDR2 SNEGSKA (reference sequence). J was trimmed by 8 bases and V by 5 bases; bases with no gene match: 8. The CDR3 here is CSAPGLARGTQYF. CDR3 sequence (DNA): TGCAGTGCTCCGGGACTAGCCAGAGGTACGCAGTATTTT.

CDR3 residues: CASSFGRMEGNQPQHF. CDR3 in DNA: TGTGCCAGCAGTTTTGGTCGAATGGAGGGAAATCAGCCCCAGCATTTT. V and J are TRBV27 and TRBJ1-5, with unresolved D. The CDR3 spans 16 residues. The V end lost 3 bases, the J end lost 4 bases, and 16 bases lay between the germline ends. The germline V gene has CDR1 MNHEY and CDR2 SMNVEV (reference sequence).

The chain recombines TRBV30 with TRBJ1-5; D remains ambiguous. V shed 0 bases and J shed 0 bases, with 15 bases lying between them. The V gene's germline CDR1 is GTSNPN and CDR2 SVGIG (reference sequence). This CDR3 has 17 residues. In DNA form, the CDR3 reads TGTGCCTGGAGTGTATACATGCTGGGATATAGCAATCAGCCCCAGCATTTT. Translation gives CAWSVYMLGYSNQPQHF.

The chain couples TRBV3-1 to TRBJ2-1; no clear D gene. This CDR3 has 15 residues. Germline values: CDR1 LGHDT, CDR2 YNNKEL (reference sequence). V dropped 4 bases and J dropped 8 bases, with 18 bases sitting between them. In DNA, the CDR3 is TGTGCCAGCAGCCCCGGTTTTAGTCGAACGCATGAGCAGTTCTTC. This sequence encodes CASSPGFSRTHEQFF.

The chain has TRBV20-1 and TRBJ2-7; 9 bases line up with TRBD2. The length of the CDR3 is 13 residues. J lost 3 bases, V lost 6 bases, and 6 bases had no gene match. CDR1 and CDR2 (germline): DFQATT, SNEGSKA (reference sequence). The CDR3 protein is CSAVAGVLYEQYF. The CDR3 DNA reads TGCAGTGCCGTAGCGGGAGTTCTCTACGAGCAGTACTTC.

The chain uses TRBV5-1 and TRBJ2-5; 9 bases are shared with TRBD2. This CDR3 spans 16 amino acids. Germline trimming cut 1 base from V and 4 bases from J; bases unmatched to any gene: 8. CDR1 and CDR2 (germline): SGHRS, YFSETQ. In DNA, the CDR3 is TGCGCCAGCAGCTTGTTTGCGGGAGGGGTCCGAGAGACCCAGTACTTC. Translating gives CASSLFAGGVRETQYF.

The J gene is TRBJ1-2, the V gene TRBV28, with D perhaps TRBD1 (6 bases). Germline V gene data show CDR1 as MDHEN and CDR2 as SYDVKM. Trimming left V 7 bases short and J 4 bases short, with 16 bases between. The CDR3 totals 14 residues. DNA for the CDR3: TGTGCCAGCACCCTCGGCAGGGGAGGCTATGGCTACACCTTC. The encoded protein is CASTLGRGGYGYTF.

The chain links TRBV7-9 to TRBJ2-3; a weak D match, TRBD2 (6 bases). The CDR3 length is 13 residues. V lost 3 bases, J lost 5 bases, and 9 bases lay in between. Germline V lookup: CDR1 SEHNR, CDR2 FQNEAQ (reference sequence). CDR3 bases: TGTGCCAGCAGCTTTTGGGGGGAAGATACGCAGTATTTT. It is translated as CASSFWGEDTQYF. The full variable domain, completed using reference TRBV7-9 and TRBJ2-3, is DTGVSQNPRHKITKRGQNVTFRCDPISEHNRLYWYRQTLGQGPEFLTYFQNEAQLEKSRLLSDRFSAERPKGSFSTLEIQRTEQGDSAMYLCASSFWGEDTQYFGPGTRLTVL.

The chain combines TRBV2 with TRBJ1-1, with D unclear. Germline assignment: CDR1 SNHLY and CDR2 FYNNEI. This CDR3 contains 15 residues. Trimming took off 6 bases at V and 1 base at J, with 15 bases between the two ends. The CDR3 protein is CASRVSRAPNTEAFF. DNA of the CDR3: TGTGCCAGCAGAGTTTCCCGGGCCCCGAACACTGAAGCTTTCTTT.

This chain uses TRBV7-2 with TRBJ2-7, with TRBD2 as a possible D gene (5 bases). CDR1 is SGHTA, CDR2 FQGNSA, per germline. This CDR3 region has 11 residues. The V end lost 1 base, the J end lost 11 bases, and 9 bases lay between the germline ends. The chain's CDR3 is CASSLGGIEYF. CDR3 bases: TGTGCCAGCAGCTTAGGAGGGATAGAGTACTTC.

The CDR3, as DNA: TGTGCCAGCAGCCGGGACATCACAGATACGCAGTATTTT. It specifies CASSRDITDTQYF. The chain recombines TRBV3-1 with TRBJ2-3; D perhaps matches TRBD1 (6 bases). From germline, CDR1 is LGHDT and CDR2 YNNKEL (reference sequence). This CDR3 contains 13 residues. Deletions cut 4 bases from V and 2 bases from J, with 7 bases between.

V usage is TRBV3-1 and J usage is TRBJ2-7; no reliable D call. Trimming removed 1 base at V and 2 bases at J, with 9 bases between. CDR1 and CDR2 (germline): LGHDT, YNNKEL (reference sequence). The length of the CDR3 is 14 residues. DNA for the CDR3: TGTGCCAGCAGCCAAGGTCCGGTGACCTACGAGCAGTACTTC. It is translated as CASSQGPVTYEQYF.

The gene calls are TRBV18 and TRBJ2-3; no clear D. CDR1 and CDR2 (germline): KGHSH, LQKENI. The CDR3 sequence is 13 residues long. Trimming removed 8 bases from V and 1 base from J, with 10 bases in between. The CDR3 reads CASTGGRTDTQYF. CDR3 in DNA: TGTGCCAGCACGGGTGGGCGCACAGATACGCAGTATTTT. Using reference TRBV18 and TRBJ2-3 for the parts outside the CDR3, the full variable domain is NAGVMQNPRHLVRRRGQEARLRCSPMKGHSHVYWYRQLPEEGLKFMVYLQKENIIDESGMPKERFSAEFPKEGPSILRIQQVVRGDSAAYFCASTGGRTDTQYFGPGTRLTVL.

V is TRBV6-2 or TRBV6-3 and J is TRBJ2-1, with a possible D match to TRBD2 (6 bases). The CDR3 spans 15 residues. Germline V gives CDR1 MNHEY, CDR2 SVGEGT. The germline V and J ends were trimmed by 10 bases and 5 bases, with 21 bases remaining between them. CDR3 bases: TGTGCCAACACCCTAACTAGCCGGAGAGACAATGAGCAGTTCTTC. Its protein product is CANTLTSRRDNEQFF.

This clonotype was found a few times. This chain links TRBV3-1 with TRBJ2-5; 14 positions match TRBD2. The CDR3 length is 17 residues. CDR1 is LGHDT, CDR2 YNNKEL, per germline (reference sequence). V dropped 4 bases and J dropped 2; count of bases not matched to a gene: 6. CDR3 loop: CASSPLRLAGGQETQYF. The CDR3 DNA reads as TGTGCCAGCAGCCCCCTTCGACTAGCGGGAGGGCAAGAGACCCAGTACTTC.

CDR3 protein: CASSPNVPWTDTQYF. CDR3 nucleotide sequence: TGTGCCAGCAGCCCCAATGTCCCCTGGACAGATACGCAGTATTTT. V usage is TRBV11-2 and J usage is TRBJ2-3; the D is unclear. The CDR3 has 15 residues. V was clipped by 5 bases and J by 3 bases, with 15 bases between them. Germline V gene sequence: CDR1 SGHAT, CDR2 FQNNGV.

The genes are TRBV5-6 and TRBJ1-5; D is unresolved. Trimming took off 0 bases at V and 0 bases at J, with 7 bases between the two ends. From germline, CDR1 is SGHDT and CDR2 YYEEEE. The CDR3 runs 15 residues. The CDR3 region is CASSLGGVSNQPQHF. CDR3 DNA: TGTGCCAGCAGCTTGGGGGGTGTTAGCAATCAGCCCCAGCATTTT.